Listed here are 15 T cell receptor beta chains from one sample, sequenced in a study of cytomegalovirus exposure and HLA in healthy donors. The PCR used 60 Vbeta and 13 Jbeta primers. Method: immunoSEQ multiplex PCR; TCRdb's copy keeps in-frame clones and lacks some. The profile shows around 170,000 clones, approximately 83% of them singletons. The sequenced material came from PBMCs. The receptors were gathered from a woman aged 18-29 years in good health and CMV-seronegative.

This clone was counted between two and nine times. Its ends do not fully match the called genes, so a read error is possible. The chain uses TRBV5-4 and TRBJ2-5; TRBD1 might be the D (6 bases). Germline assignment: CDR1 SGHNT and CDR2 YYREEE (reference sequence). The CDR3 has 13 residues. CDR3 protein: CASTLKGEETQYF. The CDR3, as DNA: TGTGCCAGCACCTTGAAGGGGGAGGAGACCCAGTACTTC.

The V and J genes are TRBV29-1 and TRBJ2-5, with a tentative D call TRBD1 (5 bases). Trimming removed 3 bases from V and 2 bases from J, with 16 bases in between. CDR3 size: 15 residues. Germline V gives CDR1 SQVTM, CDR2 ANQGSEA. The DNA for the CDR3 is TGCAGCGTTGACAGACATCTGGGGCTTCAAGAGACCCAGTACTTC. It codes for CSVDRHLGLQETQYF.

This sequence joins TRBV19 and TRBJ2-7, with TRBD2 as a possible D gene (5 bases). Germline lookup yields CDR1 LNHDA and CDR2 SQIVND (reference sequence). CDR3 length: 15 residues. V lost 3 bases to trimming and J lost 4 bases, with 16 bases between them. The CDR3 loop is CASSIRAADPYEQYF. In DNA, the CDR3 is TGTGCCAGTAGTATTAGGGCAGCGGACCCTTACGAGCAGTACTTC.

CDR3 DNA: TGTGCCAGCAGCTTAGGACACGGGGGGGCCGTGGATACGCAGTATTTT. Protein: CASSLGHGGAVDTQYF. V and J are TRBV7-6 and TRBJ2-3, with TRBD2 matching 8 bases. CDR3 length: 16 amino acids. Losses at the gene ends were 1 base for V and 6 bases for J; bases not matched to a gene: 9. Germline lookup yields CDR1 SGHVS and CDR2 FNYEAQ.

The CDR3 spells CASSEFPSYNEQFF. In DNA form, the CDR3 reads TGTGCCAGCAGTGAATTTCCTTCCTACAATGAGCAGTTCTTC. The chain recombines TRBV25-1 with TRBJ2-1; D not resolved. The CDR3 is 14 amino acids. Trimming shortened V by 1 base and J by 1 base, and 5 bases separated the two germline ends. Germline V gene lookup returns CDR1 MGHDK and CDR2 SYGVNS.

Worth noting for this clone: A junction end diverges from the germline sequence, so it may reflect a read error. CDR3 nucleotides: TGCAGCGGCGCGGAGAGCTCTGGGGCCAACGGCCTGACTTTC. It encodes CSGAESSGANGLTF. The V gene is TRBV29-1, the J gene TRBJ2-6, with D perhaps TRBD1 (5 bases). This CDR3 has 14 residues. CDR1 and CDR2 from the germline V gene are SQVTM and ANQGSEA.

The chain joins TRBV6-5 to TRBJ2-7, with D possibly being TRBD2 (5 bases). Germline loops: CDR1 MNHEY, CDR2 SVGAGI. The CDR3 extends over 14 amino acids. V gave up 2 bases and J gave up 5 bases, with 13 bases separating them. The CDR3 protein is CASSYRASIHEQYF. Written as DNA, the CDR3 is TGTGCCAGCAGTTACCGTGCTAGCATTCACGAGCAGTACTTC.

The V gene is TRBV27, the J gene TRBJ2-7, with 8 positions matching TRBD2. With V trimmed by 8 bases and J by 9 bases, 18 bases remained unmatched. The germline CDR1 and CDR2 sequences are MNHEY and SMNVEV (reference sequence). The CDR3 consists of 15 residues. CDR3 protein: CASRSGPSGLQRQYF. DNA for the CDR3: TGTGCCAGCCGCTCCGGTCCTAGCGGGTTACAACGGCAGTACTTC.

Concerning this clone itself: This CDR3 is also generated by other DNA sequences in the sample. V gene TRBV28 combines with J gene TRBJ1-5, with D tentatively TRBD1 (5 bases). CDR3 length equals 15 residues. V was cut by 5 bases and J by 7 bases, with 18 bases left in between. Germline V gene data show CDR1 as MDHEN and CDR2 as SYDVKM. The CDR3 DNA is TGTGCCAGCAGTACCTTCCAGGGTCGAGGACAGCCCCAGCATTTT. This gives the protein CASSTFQGRGQPQHF.

CDR3 DNA: TGTGCCAGTAGTATGCGGGGACAGACCTCCAACTATGGCTACACCTTC. Its protein is CASSMRGQTSNYGYTF. The chain links TRBV19 to TRBJ1-2; 7 bases are a match to TRBD1. Germline assignment: CDR1 LNHDA and CDR2 SQIVND (reference sequence). V gave up 3 bases and J gave up 2 bases; unmatched junction bases: 9. This CDR3 comprises 16 residues.

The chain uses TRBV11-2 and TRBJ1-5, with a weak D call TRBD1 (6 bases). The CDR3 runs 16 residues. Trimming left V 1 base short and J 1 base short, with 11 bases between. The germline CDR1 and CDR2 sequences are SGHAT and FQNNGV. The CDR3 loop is CASSLGTGRSNQPQHF. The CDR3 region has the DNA TGTGCCAGCAGCTTAGGAACAGGGCGAAGCAATCAGCCCCAGCATTTT.

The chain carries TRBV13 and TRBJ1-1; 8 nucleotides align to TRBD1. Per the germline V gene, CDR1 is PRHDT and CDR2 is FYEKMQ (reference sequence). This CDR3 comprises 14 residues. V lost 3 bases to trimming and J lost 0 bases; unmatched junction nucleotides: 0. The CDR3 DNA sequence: TGTGCCAGCAGCTTGGGACAGGTGAACACTGAAGCTTTCTTT. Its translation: CASSLGQVNTEAFF.

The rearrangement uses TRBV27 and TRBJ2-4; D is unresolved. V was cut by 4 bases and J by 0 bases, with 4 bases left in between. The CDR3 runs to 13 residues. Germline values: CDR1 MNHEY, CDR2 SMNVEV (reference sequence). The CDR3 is CASSSRAKNIQYF. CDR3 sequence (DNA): TGTGCCAGCAGTTCCCGAGCCAAAAACATTCAGTACTTC.

CDR3 bases: TGTGCCAGCAGTGTCCAGTTGAACACTGAAGCTTTCTTT. As protein: CASSVQLNTEAFF. This chain connects TRBV2 to TRBJ1-1; D remains unclear. The germline CDR1 and CDR2 sequences are SNHLY and FYNNEI. This CDR3 is built from 13 residues. Trimming cost V 4 bases and J 0 bases, with 6 bases left between them.

The CDR3 is CASSPPDRVYGYTF. DNA for the CDR3: TGTGCCAGCTCACCACCGGACAGGGTGTATGGCTACACCTTC. V usage is TRBV18 and J usage is TRBJ1-2; 8 positions match TRBD1. The CDR3 has 14 amino acids. CDR1 is KGHSH and CDR2 is LQKENI in the germline V gene. J gave up 5 bases and V 0 bases, and 2 bases lay outside the gene matches. Complete variable domain (other parts from reference TRBV18 and TRBJ1-2): NAGVMQNPRHLVRRRGQEARLRCSPMKGHSHVYWYRQLPEEGLKFMVYLQKENIIDESGMPKERFSAEFPKEGPSILRIQQVVRGDSAAYFCASSPPDRVYGYTFGSGTRLTVV.